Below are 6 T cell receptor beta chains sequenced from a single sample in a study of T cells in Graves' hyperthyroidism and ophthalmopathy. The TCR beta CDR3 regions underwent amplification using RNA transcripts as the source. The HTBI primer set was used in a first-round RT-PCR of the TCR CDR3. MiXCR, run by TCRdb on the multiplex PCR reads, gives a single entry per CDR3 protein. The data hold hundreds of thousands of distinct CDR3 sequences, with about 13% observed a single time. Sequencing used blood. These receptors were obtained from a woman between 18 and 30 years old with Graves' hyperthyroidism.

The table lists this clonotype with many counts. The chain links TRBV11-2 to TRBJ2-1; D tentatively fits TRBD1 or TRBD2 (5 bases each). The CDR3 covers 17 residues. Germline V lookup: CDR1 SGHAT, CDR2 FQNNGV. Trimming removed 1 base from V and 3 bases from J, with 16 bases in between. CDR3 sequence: CASSLALWGSVYNEQFF. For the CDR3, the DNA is TGTGCCAGCAGCTTAGCTTTGTGGGGGAGTGTCTACAATGAGCAGTTCTTC.

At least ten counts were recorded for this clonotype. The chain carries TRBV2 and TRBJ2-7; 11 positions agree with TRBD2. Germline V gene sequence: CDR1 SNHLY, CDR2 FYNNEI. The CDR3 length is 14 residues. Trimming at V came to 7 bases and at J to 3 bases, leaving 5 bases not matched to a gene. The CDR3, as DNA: TGTGCCAGCACCTTAGCGGGAGGGTACTACGAGCAGTACTTC. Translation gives CASTLAGGYYEQYF.

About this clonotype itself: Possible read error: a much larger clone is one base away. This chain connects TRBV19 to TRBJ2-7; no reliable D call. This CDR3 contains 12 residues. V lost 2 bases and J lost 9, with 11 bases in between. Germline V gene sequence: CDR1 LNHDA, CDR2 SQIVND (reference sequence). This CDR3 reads CASSIPPGRQYF. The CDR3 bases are TGTGCCAGTAGTATACCGCCCGGACGGCAGTACTTC.

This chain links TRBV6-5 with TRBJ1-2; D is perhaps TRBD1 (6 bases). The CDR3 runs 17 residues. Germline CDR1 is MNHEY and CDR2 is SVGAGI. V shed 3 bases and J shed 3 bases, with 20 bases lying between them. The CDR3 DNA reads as TGTGCCAGCAGTTATCCGATCGGACAGTCCCCCGACTATGGCTACACCTTC. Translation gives CASSYPIGQSPDYGYTF.

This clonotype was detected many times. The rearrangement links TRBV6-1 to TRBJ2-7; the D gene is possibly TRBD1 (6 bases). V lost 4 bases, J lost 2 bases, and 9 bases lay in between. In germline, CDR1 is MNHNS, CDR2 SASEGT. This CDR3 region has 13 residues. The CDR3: CASSVDRAYEQYF. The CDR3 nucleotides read TGTGCCAGCAGTGTGGACAGAGCCTACGAGCAGTACTTC.

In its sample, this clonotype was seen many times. CDR3 sequence (DNA): TGTGCCATCAGTGATCGAGGGGGAAACACCATATATTTT. Translated, it gives CAISDRGGNTIYF. The J gene is TRBJ1-3, the V gene TRBV10-3; no reliable D call. The CDR3 is 13 amino acids. Germline V CDR1 and CDR2: ENHRY, SYGVKD. The ends were cut back, 3 bases at V and 4 bases at J, with 7 bases in the middle.